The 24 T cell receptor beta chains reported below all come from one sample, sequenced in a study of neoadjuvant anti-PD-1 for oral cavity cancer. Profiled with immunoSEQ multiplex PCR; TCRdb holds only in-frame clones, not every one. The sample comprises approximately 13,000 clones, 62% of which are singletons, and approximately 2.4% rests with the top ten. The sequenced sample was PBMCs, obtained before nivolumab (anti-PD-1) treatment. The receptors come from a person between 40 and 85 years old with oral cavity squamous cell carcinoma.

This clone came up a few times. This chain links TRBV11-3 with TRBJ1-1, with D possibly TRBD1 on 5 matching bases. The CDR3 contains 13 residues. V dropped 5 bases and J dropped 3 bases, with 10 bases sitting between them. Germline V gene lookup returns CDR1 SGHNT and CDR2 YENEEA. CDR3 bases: TGTGCCAGCAGCCGGGACCGTGACACTGAAGCTTTCTTT. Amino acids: CASSRDRDTEAFF.

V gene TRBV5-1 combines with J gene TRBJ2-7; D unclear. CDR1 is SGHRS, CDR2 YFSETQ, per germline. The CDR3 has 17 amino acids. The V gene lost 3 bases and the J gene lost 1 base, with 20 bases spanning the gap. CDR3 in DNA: TGCGCCAGCAGCTCCCCTAAGGACGGTGAGTGGTCCTACGAGCAGTACTTC. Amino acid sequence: CASSSPKDGEWSYEQYF.

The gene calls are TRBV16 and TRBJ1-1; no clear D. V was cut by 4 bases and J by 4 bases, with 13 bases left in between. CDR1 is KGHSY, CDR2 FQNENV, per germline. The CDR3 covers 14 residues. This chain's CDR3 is CASSPTRRATEAFF. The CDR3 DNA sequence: TGTGCCAGCAGCCCTACTAGGAGGGCCACTGAAGCTTTCTTT.

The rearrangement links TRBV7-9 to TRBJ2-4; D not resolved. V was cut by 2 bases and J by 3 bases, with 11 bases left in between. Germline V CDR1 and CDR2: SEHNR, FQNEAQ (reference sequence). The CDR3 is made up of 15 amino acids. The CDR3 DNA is TGTGCCAGCAGCTTACAAGAGGCCGGCAAAAACATTCAGTACTTC. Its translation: CASSLQEAGKNIQYF.

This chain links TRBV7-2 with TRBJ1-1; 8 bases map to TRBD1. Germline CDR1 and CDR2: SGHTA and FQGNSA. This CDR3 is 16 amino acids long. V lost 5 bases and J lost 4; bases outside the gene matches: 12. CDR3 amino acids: CASSARDRILSTEAFF. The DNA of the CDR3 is TGTGCCAGCAGCGCGAGGGACAGGATATTGAGCACTGAAGCTTTCTTT. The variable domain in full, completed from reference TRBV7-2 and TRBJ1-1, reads GAGVSQSPSNKVTEKGKDVELRCDPISGHTALYWYRQSLGQGLEFLIYFQGNSAPDKSGLPSDRFSAERTGGSVSTLTIQRTQQEDSAVYLCASSARDRILSTEAFFGQGTRLTVV.

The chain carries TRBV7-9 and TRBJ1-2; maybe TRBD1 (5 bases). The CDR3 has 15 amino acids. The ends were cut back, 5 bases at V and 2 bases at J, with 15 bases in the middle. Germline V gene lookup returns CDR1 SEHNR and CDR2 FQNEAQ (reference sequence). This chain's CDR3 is CASSPLGQVNYGYTF. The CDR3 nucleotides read TGTGCCAGCAGCCCCCTAGGACAAGTGAACTATGGCTACACCTTC.

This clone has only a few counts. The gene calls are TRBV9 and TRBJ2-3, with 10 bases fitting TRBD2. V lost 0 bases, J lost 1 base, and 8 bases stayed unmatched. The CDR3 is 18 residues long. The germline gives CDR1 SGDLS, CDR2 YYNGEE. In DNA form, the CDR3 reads TGTGCCAGCAGCGTAGGTCCTAGCGGGAGAGGAGGCACAGATACGCAGTATTTT. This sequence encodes CASSVGPSGRGGTDTQYF.

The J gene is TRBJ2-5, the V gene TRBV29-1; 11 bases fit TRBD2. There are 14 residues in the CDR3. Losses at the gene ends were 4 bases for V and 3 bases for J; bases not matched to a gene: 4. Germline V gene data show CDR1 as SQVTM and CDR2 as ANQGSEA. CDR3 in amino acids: CSVVASGRKETQYF. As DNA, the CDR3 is TGCAGCGTTGTTGCTAGCGGGAGGAAAGAGACCCAGTACTTC.

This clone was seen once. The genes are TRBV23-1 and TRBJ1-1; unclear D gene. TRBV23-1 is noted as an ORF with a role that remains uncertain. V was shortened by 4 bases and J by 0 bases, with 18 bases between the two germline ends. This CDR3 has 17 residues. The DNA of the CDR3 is TGCGCCAGCAGTCCCCTTGAACACAGCCCAGTGAACACTGAAGCTTTCTTT. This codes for CASSPLEHSPVNTEAFF.

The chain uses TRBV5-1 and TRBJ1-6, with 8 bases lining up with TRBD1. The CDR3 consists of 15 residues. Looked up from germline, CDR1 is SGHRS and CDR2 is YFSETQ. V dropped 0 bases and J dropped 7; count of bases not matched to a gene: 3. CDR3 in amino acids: CASSLEWTGNSPLHF. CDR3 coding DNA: TGCGCCAGCAGCTTGGAGTGGACAGGGAATTCACCCCTCCACTTT.

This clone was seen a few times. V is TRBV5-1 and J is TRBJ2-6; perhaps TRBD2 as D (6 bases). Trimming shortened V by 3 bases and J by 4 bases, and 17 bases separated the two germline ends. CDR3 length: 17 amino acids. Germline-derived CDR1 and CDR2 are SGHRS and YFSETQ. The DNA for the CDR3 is TGCGCCAGCAGCTCCCTTCTCGGGGGATCGGGGGCCAACGTCCTGACTTTC. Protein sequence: CASSSLLGGSGANVLTF. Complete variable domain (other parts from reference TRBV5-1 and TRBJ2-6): KAGVTQTPRYLIKTRGQQVTLSCSPISGHRSVSWYQQTPGQGLQFLFEYFSETQRNKGNFPGRFSGRQFSNSRSEMNVSTLELGDSALYLCASSSLLGGSGANVLTFGAGSRLTVL.

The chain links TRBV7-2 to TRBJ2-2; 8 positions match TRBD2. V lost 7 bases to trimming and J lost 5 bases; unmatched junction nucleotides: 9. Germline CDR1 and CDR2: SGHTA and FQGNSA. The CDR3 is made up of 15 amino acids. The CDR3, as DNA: TGTGCCAGCAAAAGCAGGCGGGGGGTTACCGGGGAGCTGTTTTTT. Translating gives CASKSRRGVTGELFF.

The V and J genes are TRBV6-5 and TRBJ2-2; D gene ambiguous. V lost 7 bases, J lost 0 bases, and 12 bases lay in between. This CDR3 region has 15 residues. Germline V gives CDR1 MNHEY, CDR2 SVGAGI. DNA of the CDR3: TGTGCCAGCACCTCGGCGGTCGCGAACACCGGGGAGCTGTTTTTT. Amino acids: CASTSAVANTGELFF.

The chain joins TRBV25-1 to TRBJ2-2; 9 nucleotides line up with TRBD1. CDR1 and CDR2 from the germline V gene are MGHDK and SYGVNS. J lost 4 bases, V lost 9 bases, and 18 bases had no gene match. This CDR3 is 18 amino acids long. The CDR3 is CASRPGQGPSLGTGELFF. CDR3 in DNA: TGTGCCAGTAGACCGGGACAGGGTCCTTCGTTGGGCACCGGGGAGCTGTTTTTT. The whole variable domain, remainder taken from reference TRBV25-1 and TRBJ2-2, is EADIYQTPRYLVIGTGKKITLECSQTMGHDKMYWYQQDPGMELHLIHYSYGVNSTEKGDLSSESTVSRIRTEHFPLTLESARPSHTSQYLCASRPGQGPSLGTGELFFGEGSRLTVL.

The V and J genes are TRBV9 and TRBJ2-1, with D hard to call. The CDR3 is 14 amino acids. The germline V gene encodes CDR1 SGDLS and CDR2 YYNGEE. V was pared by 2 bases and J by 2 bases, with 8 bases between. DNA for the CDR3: TGTGCCAGCAGCGTCGGTTCTACCTACAATGAGCAGTTCTTC. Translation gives CASSVGSTYNEQFF.

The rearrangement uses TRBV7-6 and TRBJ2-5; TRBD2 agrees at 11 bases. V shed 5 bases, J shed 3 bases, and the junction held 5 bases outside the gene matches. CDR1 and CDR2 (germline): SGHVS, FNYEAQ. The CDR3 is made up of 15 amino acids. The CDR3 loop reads CASSISGGAEETQYF. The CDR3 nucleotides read TGTGCCAGCAGCATTAGCGGGGGGGCCGAAGAGACCCAGTACTTC.

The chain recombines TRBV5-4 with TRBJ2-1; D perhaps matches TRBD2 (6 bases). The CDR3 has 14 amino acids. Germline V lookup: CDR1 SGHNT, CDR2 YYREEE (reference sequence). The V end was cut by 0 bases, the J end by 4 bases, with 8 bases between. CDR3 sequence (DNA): TGTGCCAGCAGCTTGGGGGGACTTTACAATGAGCAGTTCTTC. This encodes CASSLGGLYNEQFF.

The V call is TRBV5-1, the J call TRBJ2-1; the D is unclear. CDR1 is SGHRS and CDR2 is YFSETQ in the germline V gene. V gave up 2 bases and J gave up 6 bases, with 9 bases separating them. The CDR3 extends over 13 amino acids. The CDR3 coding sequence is TGCGCCAGCAGCTTTTCGGTGGGCAATGAGCAGTTCTTC. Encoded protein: CASSFSVGNEQFF.

CDR3 in DNA: TGCGCCAGCAGCCAAAGACAGGGGGCGAGCAATCAGCCCCAGCATTTT. Its protein product is CASSQRQGASNQPQHF. J is TRBJ1-5 and V is TRBV4-1; 10 positions match TRBD1. Germline V lookup: CDR1 MGHRA, CDR2 YSYEKL. This CDR3 contains 16 residues. After removal of 2 bases from V and 1 base from J, the junction contained 2 bases not matched to a gene.

CDR3 in amino acids: CASSTRQGADGELFF. The CDR3 DNA is TGTGCCAGCAGTACGCGACAGGGGGCGGACGGGGAGCTGTTTTTT. The gene calls are TRBV27 and TRBJ2-2; TRBD1 matches 10 bases. This CDR3 is 15 amino acids long. Germline-derived CDR1 and CDR2 are MNHEY and SMNVEV (reference sequence). The trim removed 5 bases at V and 7 bases at J, leaving 7 bases unmatched.

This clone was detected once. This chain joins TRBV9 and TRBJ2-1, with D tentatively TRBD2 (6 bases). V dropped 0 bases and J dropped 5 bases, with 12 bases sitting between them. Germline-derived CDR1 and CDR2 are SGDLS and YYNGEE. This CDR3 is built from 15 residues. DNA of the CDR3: TGTGCCAGCAGCGTAGGGCTAGCGCCTGACAATGAGCAGTTCTTC. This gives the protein CASSVGLAPDNEQFF.

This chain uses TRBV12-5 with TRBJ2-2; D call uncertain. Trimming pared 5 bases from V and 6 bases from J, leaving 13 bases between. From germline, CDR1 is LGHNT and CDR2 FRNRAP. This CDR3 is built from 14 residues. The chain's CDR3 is CASGPRTSAGELFF. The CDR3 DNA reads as TGTGCTAGTGGTCCCCGGACCTCTGCCGGGGAGCTGTTTTTT.

The CDR3 DNA reads TGTGCCAGCAGCTTAGCGGGGGAGGGACCCTACGAGCAGTACTTC. Translating it yields CASSLAGEGPYEQYF. The chain recombines TRBV7-8 with TRBJ2-7; TRBD2 matches 7 bases. Germline V gives CDR1 SGHVS, CDR2 FQNEAQ. Unmatched junction bases numbered 4, after V lost 0 bases and J lost 2 bases. The CDR3 is 15 residues long.

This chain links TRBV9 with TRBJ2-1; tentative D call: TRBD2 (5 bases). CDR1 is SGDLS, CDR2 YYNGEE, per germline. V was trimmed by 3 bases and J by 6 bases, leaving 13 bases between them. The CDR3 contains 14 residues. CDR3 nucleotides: TGTGCCAGCAGCGCCCTGGGAGTCCCCAATGAGCAGTTCTTC. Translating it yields CASSALGVPNEQFF. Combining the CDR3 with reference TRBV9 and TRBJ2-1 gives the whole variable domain DSGVTQTPKHLITATGQRVTLRCSPRSGDLSVYWYQQSLDQGLQFLIQYYNGEERAKGNILERFSAQQFPDLHSELNLSSLELGDSALYFCASSALGVPNEQFFGPGTRLTVL.